The 22 T cell receptor beta chains presented below share a single source sample, sequenced in a study of T cell clonotyping in hematopoietic cell transplantation. Measured with immunoSEQ multiplex PCR; TCRdb has only the in-frame clones, and not every one. The profile shows 30,000 to 45,000 clones, 88% of them singletons. The sequencing input was peripheral blood mononuclear cells. These receptors came from a woman between 35 and 50 years old in good health. Some clones in this sample may be carry-over from other donors' samples.

The chain combines TRBV30 with TRBJ2-3, with TRBD2 matching over 8 bases. V shed 1 base and J 4 bases; nucleotides not matched to a gene: 4. Germline V CDR1 and CDR2: GTSNPN, SVGIG (reference sequence). The CDR3 spans 14 residues. CDR3 loop: CAWSAGLAADTQYF. Here the CDR3 DNA reads TGTGCCTGGAGTGCTGGACTAGCCGCAGATACGCAGTATTTT.

This chain joins TRBV27 and TRBJ2-3, with unresolved D. The germline V gene has CDR1 MNHEY and CDR2 SMNVEV (reference sequence). Trimming took off 5 bases at V and 0 bases at J, with 12 bases between the two ends. The CDR3 has 15 residues. The CDR3 nucleotides are TGTGCCAGCAGTCCCCGATATGGGAGCACAGATACGCAGTATTTT. Translated, it gives CASSPRYGSTDTQYF.

V gene TRBV28 combines with J gene TRBJ2-1; D gene ambiguous. Germline V gene lookup returns CDR1 MDHEN and CDR2 SYDVKM. V was trimmed by 6 bases and J by 7 bases, leaving 16 bases between them. This CDR3 contains 14 residues. CDR3 bases: TGTGCCAGCAGGGTAGAGGATCGGAAGAATGAGCAGTTCTTC. It codes for CASRVEDRKNEQFF.

This clone appeared a single time. The chain carries TRBV9 and TRBJ2-1, with D uncertain. CDR1 and CDR2 (germline): SGDLS, YYNGEE. This CDR3 has 13 amino acids. The V gene lost 2 bases and the J gene lost 9 bases, with 12 bases spanning the gap. CDR3 loop: CASSVGTLREQFF. The DNA of the CDR3 is TGTGCCAGCAGCGTGGGAACCCTACGTGAGCAGTTCTTC.

This chain connects TRBV9 to TRBJ1-2, with a possible D match to TRBD1 (5 bases). The V and J ends lost 0 bases and 8 bases respectively, with 14 bases between them. This CDR3 is 14 amino acids long. Germline CDR1 and CDR2: SGDLS and YYNGEE. CDR3 coding DNA: TGTGCCAGCAGCGTAGCGGGGGGTCTCAGCGGCTACACCTTC. This encodes CASSVAGGLSGYTF.

The V gene is TRBV30, the J gene TRBJ1-5; 9 bases match TRBD1. Germline V lookup: CDR1 GTSNPN, CDR2 SVGIG (reference sequence). The CDR3 spans 13 residues. J was trimmed by 7 bases and V by 2 bases; bases with no gene match: 3. The CDR3 region is CAWSRQGGQPQHF. The CDR3 DNA follows: TGTGCCTGGAGTCGACAGGGGGGACAGCCCCAGCATTTT.

V gene TRBV11-2 combines with J gene TRBJ2-2; D is possibly TRBD2 (5 bases). V gave up 1 base and J gave up 0 bases, with 15 bases separating them. CDR3 length: 18 amino acids. Germline V lookup: CDR1 SGHAT, CDR2 FQNNGV. CDR3 in DNA: TGTGCCAGCAGCTTAGTAGCTAGCCCATTCGCGAACACCGGGGAGCTGTTTTTT. Amino acid sequence: CASSLVASPFANTGELFF.

A single count supports this clone. The genes are TRBV19 and TRBJ2-6, with TRBD2 as a possible D gene (5 bases). Germline CDR1 and CDR2: LNHDA and SQIVND (reference sequence). V was shortened by 3 bases and J by 0 bases, with 6 bases between the two germline ends. The CDR3 length is 15 residues. As DNA, the CDR3 is TGTGCCAGTAGTATCGCGGGCTCTGGGGCCAACGTCCTGACTTTC. This encodes CASSIAGSGANVLTF. Using reference TRBV19 and TRBJ2-6 for the parts outside the CDR3, the full variable domain is DGGITQSPKYLFRKEGQNVTLSCEQNLNHDAMYWYRQDPGQGLRLIYYSQIVNDFQKGDIAEGYSVSREKKESFPLTVTSAQKNPTAFYLCASSIAGSGANVLTFGAGSRLTVL.

V gene TRBV19 combines with J gene TRBJ2-4; no definite D call. CDR3 size: 17 residues. V lost 4 bases to trimming and J lost 1 base, with 17 bases between them. Looked up from germline, CDR1 is LNHDA and CDR2 is SQIVND (reference sequence). CDR3 DNA: TGTGCCAGTAGTACCCGCCACCGGACCCGGGCCAAAAACATTCAGTACTTC. This sequence encodes CASSTRHRTRAKNIQYF.

The V call is TRBV28, the J call TRBJ2-7, with unresolved D. The V end lost 5 bases, the J end lost 2 bases, and 10 bases lay between the germline ends. This CDR3 spans 13 amino acids. Germline CDR1 MDHEN, CDR2 SYDVKM. The CDR3 DNA reads as TGTGCCAGCAGTGTTACTTACGCCTACGAGCAGTACTTC. It yields the protein CASSVTYAYEQYF.

This clone was detected a few times. The chain joins TRBV30 to TRBJ1-2, with 7 nucleotides matching TRBD1. The CDR3 extends over 12 amino acids. Per germline, CDR1 GTSNPN and CDR2 SVGIG (reference sequence). With 8 bases clipped from V and 3 bases from J, the junction kept 6 bases outside the gene matches. The CDR3: CARQGMDYGYTF. The CDR3 bases are TGTGCCCGACAGGGTATGGACTATGGCTACACCTTC.

V is TRBV30 and J is TRBJ1-4; no clear D. Trimming stripped 4 bases from V and 8 bases from J, with 14 bases between. The CDR3 runs 13 residues. Germline values: CDR1 GTSNPN, CDR2 SVGIG (reference sequence). The CDR3 nucleotides read TGTGCCTGGACGACAAGCGGGTACGAAAAACTGTTTTTT. Translation: CAWTTSGYEKLFF.

This clone showed up just once. The gene calls are TRBV5-5 and TRBJ2-6; TRBD1 matches at 7 bases. Trimming removed 9 bases from V and 0 bases from J; junction bases left unmatched: 9. Per the germline V gene, CDR1 is SGHKS and CDR2 is YYEKEE (reference sequence). This CDR3 region has 16 residues. The CDR3 DNA sequence: TGTGCCACGAAGACAGGGCCCTCCTCTGGGGCCAACGTCCTGACTTTC. It is translated as CATKTGPSSGANVLTF.

J is TRBJ1-5 and V is TRBV30; perhaps TRBD1 as D (6 bases). The germline V and J ends were trimmed by 2 bases and 7 bases, with 18 bases remaining between them. The germline V gene has CDR1 GTSNPN and CDR2 SVGIG (reference sequence). CDR3 length: 15 residues. The CDR3 DNA follows: TGTGCCTGGAGTATTCGAGGGGGGGCCTACCAGCCCCAGCATTTT. It encodes CAWSIRGGAYQPQHF.

This clone was seen a few times. The CDR3 DNA sequence: TGTGCCAGCAGCTTGGGGGGCGGGGGACAGACAAGAGGTGAGCAGTTCTTC. Translation: CASSLGGGGQTRGEQFF. V is TRBV7-6 and J is TRBJ2-1; D assignment may be TRBD1 or TRBD2 (7 bases each). V dropped 3 bases and J dropped 9 bases, with 24 bases sitting between them. Germline lookup yields CDR1 SGHVS and CDR2 FNYEAQ. The CDR3 spans 17 residues. Together with reference TRBV7-6 and TRBJ2-1, the CDR3 gives the full variable domain: GAGVSQSPRYKVTKRGQDVALRCDPISGHVSLYWYRQALGQGPEFLTYFNYEAQQDKSGLPNDRFSAERPEGSISTLTIQRTEQRDSAMYRCASSLGGGGQTRGEQFFGPGTRLTVL.

In its sample, this clone was seen a few times. The chain employs TRBV5-5 and TRBJ1-4; 7 bases match TRBD1. With V trimmed by 3 bases and J by 8 bases, 7 bases remained unmatched. The CDR3 loop spans 14 amino acids. CDR1 and CDR2 from the germline V gene are SGHKS and YYEKEE (reference sequence). The CDR3 DNA sequence: TGTGCCAGCAGCTCCCGACAGGGAGGCGAAAAACTGTTTTTT. Protein product: CASSSRQGGEKLFF. Drawing the rest from reference TRBV5-5 and TRBJ1-4, the complete variable domain is DAGVTQSPTHLIKTRGQQVTLRCSPISGHKSVSWYQQVLGQGPQFIFQYYEKEERGRGNFPDRFSARQFPNYSSELNVNALLLGDSALYLCASSSRQGGEKLFFGSGTQLSVL.

This chain connects TRBV5-1 to TRBJ1-4, with D unclear. This CDR3 has 14 residues. Trimming stripped 4 bases from V and 3 bases from J, with 10 bases between. Germline V gives CDR1 SGHRS, CDR2 YFSETQ. CDR3: CASSPANSNEKLFF. CDR3 sequence (DNA): TGCGCCAGCAGCCCCGCAAATTCTAATGAAAAACTGTTTTTT.

The rearrangement uses TRBV28 and TRBJ2-3; 7 nucleotides match TRBD1. Germline V gene data show CDR1 as MDHEN and CDR2 as SYDVKM. Trimming removed 1 base from V and 2 bases from J; junction bases left unmatched: 9. The CDR3 is 17 residues long. The CDR3 DNA sequence: TGTGCCAGCAGTTTATACGCCGGGACAGTCAACACAGATACGCAGTATTTT. Its protein is CASSLYAGTVNTDTQYF.

As to this clone: Within the sample, other DNA sequences also encode this same CDR3. V and J are TRBV25-1 and TRBJ1-2, with D possibly being TRBD1 (5 bases). Between the trimmed V and J ends, which lost 3 bases and 8 bases, there was a span of 10 bases. CDR3 length: 12 residues. The germline CDR1 and CDR2 sequences are MGHDK and SYGVNS. CDR3 sequence: CASSEGGSGYTF. The CDR3, as DNA: TGTGCCAGCAGTGAGGGGGGGTCCGGCTACACCTTC.

This chain uses TRBV6-4 with TRBJ1-2; no clear D gene. With 4 bases removed from V and 6 bases from J, the gap between germline ends came to 12 bases. The CDR3 totals 13 residues. CDR1 and CDR2 from the germline V gene are MRHNA and SNTAGT. CDR3: CASSGSGGDGYTF. CDR3 nucleotide sequence: TGTGCCAGCAGTGGATCAGGAGGTGATGGCTACACCTTC.

The CDR3 spells CASSPGRNYGYTF. The CDR3 region has the DNA TGTGCCAGCAGCCCGGGACGGAACTATGGCTACACCTTC. This chain uses TRBV7-6 with TRBJ1-2, with TRBD1 as a possible D gene (5 bases). Germline loops: CDR1 SGHVS, CDR2 FNYEAQ. The CDR3 contains 13 residues. Between the trimmed V and J ends, which lost 5 bases and 2 bases, there was a span of 9 bases. The complete variable domain, with remaining parts taken from reference TRBV7-6 and TRBJ1-2, reads GAGVSQSPRYKVTKRGQDVALRCDPISGHVSLYWYRQALGQGPEFLTYFNYEAQQDKSGLPNDRFSAERPEGSISTLTIQRTEQRDSAMYRCASSPGRNYGYTFGSGTRLTVV.

The rearrangement uses TRBV5-1 and TRBJ1-4; D gene ambiguous. Germline CDR1 SGHRS, CDR2 YFSETQ. V dropped 5 bases and J dropped 6 bases, with 11 bases sitting between them. The CDR3 has 13 residues. CDR3 nucleotides: TGCGCCAGCAGAGTCCCTGGGGATGAAAAACTGTTTTTT. It specifies CASRVPGDEKLFF.